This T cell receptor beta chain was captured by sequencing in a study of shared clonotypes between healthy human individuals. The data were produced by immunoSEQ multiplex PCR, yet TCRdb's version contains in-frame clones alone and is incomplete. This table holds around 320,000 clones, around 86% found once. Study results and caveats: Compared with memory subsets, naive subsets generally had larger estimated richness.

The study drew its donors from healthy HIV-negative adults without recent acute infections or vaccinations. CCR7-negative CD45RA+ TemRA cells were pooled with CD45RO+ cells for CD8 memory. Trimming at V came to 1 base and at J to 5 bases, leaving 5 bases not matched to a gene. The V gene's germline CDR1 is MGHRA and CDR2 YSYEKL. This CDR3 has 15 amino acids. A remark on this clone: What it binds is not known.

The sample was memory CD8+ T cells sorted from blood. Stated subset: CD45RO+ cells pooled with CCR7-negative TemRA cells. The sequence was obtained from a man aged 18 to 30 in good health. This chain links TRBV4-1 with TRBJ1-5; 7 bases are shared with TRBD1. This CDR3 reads CASSQVDRDDQPQHF. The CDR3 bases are TGCGCCAGCAGCCAAGTCGACAGGGACGATCAGCCCCAGCATTTT.